A selection of T cell receptor beta chains follows, all from one sample in a study of response to subunit inactivated influenza vaccine. MiXCR, run by TCRdb on the RT-PCR reads, gives a single entry per CDR3 protein. The sample shows a few hundred thousand distinct CDR3 sequences, 11% of them seen only once. The same sample was also studied in work on T cells expressing NK-cell markers.

The source was PBMCs from blood, collected on the day of vaccination. The receptors shown here come from a man aged 50-60 years who received an inactivated influenza vaccine. CDR3s include the opening cysteine and the closing phenylalanine or tryptophan. Fields, in order: V gene, clone size, D gene, J gene, CDR3 DNA, CDR3 protein. A D gene is named only where the DNA matches it firmly. A row's size may be missing; if present it is once, few, many or a size class.

v_call: TRBV7-2; clone_size: few; d_call: -; j_call: TRBJ2-1; cdr3_nt: TGTGCCAGCAGCATCTACGCGGGGAATGAGCAGTTCTTC; cdr3_aa: CASSIYAGNEQFF
v_call: TRBV29-1; clone_size: few; d_call: TRBD1; j_call: TRBJ2-5; cdr3_nt: TGCAGCGTTGAGGACAGGGTGGGGCAAGAGACCCAGTACTTC; cdr3_aa: CSVEDRVGQETQYF
v_call: TRBV7-2; clone_size: -; d_call: -; j_call: TRBJ2-7; cdr3_nt: TGTGCCAGCAGCTCCTTAAACGAGCAGTACTTC; cdr3_aa: CASSSLNEQYF
v_call: TRBV28; clone_size: -; d_call: TRBD1; j_call: TRBJ2-7; cdr3_nt: TGTGCCAGCAGTTTTCGGACAGGGGGCGAGCAGTACTTC; cdr3_aa: CASSFRTGGEQYF
v_call: TRBV10-3; clone_size: few; d_call: -; j_call: TRBJ2-5; cdr3_nt: TGTGCCATCAGCCCGGGACAAGGGCAGACCCAGTACTTC; cdr3_aa: CAISPGQGQTQYF
v_call: TRBV6-2/TRBV6-3; clone_size: -; d_call: -; j_call: TRBJ2-1; cdr3_nt: TGTGCCAGCAGTACCCGGACAGAATCCTACAATGAGCAGTTCTTC; cdr3_aa: CASSTRTESYNEQFF
v_call: TRBV7-9; clone_size: -; d_call: TRBD1; j_call: TRBJ1-2; cdr3_nt: TGTGCCAGCAGGGAGGGACAGGGCAATGGCTACACCTTC; cdr3_aa: CASREGQGNGYTF
v_call: TRBV5-1; clone_size: -; d_call: TRBD2; j_call: TRBJ2-7; cdr3_nt: TGCGCCAGCAGCGCCGGAGGGGCGGGAGTTTACTACGAGCAGTACTTC; cdr3_aa: CASSAGGAGVYYEQYF
v_call: TRBV2; clone_size: -; d_call: TRBD1; j_call: TRBJ2-7; cdr3_nt: TGTGCCAGCTGTCCGGGACAGGGAAGATACGAGCAGTACTTC; cdr3_aa: CASCPGQGRYEQYF
v_call: TRBV12-3/TRBV12-4; clone_size: -; d_call: -; j_call: TRBJ1-5; cdr3_nt: TGTGCCAGCAGTTTAGGGGACGACGGCTCTCAGCCCCAGCATTTT; cdr3_aa: CASSLGDDGSQPQHF
v_call: TRBV7-8; clone_size: few; d_call: -; j_call: TRBJ2-7; cdr3_nt: TGTGCCAGCAGCTTACCAGGGAAGTCCTACGAGCAGTACTTC; cdr3_aa: CASSLPGKSYEQYF
v_call: TRBV20-1; clone_size: -; d_call: TRBD1; j_call: TRBJ1-5; cdr3_nt: TGCAGTGCTAGACCTGGACAGGGAGACACCCGGCCCCAGCATTTT; cdr3_aa: CSARPGQGDTRPQHF
v_call: TRBV20-1; clone_size: many; d_call: -; j_call: TRBJ1-4; cdr3_nt: TGCAGTGCTCCCGCCGGGGGGCTTTTTGAAAAACTGTTTTTT; cdr3_aa: CSAPAGGLFEKLFF
v_call: TRBV27; clone_size: few; d_call: -; j_call: TRBJ2-3; cdr3_nt: TGTGCCAGCAGTTCCCCGATAACCCCCGACAGTAAGAGCACAGATACGCAGTATTTT; cdr3_aa: CASSSPITPDSKSTDTQYF
v_call: TRBV25-1; clone_size: few; d_call: -; j_call: TRBJ2-3; cdr3_nt: TGTGCCAGCAGTGAATTGGACAGCCCCACAGATACGCAGTATTTT; cdr3_aa: CASSELDSPTDTQYF
v_call: TRBV5-5; clone_size: -; d_call: TRBD2; j_call: TRBJ2-1; cdr3_nt: TGTGCCAGCAGCGGCTTACTAGCGGGGGGTGTGAAAGAGCAGTTCTTC; cdr3_aa: CASSGLLAGGVKEQFF
v_call: TRBV20-1; clone_size: -; d_call: TRBD1; j_call: TRBJ2-4; cdr3_nt: TGCAGTGCTGCGGGACAGGGGAACATTCAGTACTTC; cdr3_aa: CSAAGQGNIQYF
v_call: TRBV12-3/TRBV12-4; clone_size: few; d_call: TRBD1; j_call: TRBJ2-2; cdr3_nt: TGTGCCAGCAGTTCAACAGGGGCGAGCACCGGGGAGCTGTTTTTT; cdr3_aa: CASSSTGASTGELFF
v_call: TRBV7-9; clone_size: -; d_call: -; j_call: TRBJ1-2; cdr3_nt: TGTGCCAGCAGCCAGGCAGCCTATGGCTACACCTTC; cdr3_aa: CASSQAAYGYTF
v_call: TRBV10-3; clone_size: -; d_call: TRBD1; j_call: TRBJ2-1; cdr3_nt: TGTGCCATCAGTGGGACAGGGGGCTTTGGTGAGCAGTTCTTC; cdr3_aa: CAISGTGGFGEQFF
v_call: TRBV12-3/TRBV12-4; clone_size: few; d_call: -; j_call: TRBJ1-5; cdr3_nt: TGTGCCAGCAGAATCGACACCGGCGGACAGCCCCAGCATTTT; cdr3_aa: CASRIDTGGQPQHF
v_call: TRBV7-2; clone_size: few; d_call: -; j_call: TRBJ2-3; cdr3_nt: TGTGCCAGCAGCTTAGATGCGGCCGCCTCCACAGATACGCAGTATTTT; cdr3_aa: CASSLDAAASTDTQYF
v_call: TRBV5-1; clone_size: -; d_call: -; j_call: TRBJ1-2; cdr3_nt: TGCGCCAGCAGCTTGGAAGGGTCCTATGGCTACACCTTC; cdr3_aa: CASSLEGSYGYTF
v_call: TRBV4-3; clone_size: once; d_call: TRBD2; j_call: TRBJ2-1; cdr3_nt: TGCGACAGCAGCCAAGATCCGGGACTAGCGGGCTCCTACAATGAGCAGTTCTTC; cdr3_aa: CDSSQDPGLAGSYNEQFF
v_call: TRBV29-1; clone_size: -; d_call: -; j_call: TRBJ2-1; cdr3_nt: TGCAGCGTTGAAGGGGGGGCGGATAAGCAGTTCTTC; cdr3_aa: CSVEGGADKQFF
v_call: TRBV19; clone_size: -; d_call: -; j_call: TRBJ2-7; cdr3_nt: TGTGCCAGTAGTGGCTTCGGGGTGAGTGGGGACTACGAGCAGTACTTC; cdr3_aa: CASSGFGVSGDYEQYF
v_call: TRBV6-6; clone_size: -; d_call: -; j_call: TRBJ2-7; cdr3_nt: TGTGCCAGCAGTTACGGGGCAGCCTACGAGCAGTACTTC; cdr3_aa: CASSYGAAYEQYF
v_call: TRBV12-3/TRBV12-4; clone_size: -; d_call: -; j_call: TRBJ1-4; cdr3_nt: TGTGCCAGCAGTTTATTGGCGGGGGCTGAAAAACTGTTTTTT; cdr3_aa: CASSLLAGAEKLFF
v_call: TRBV3-1; clone_size: many; d_call: -; j_call: TRBJ1-6; cdr3_nt: TGTGCCAGCAGACAAGGAAGGGGGGCTAATAATTCACCCCTCCACTTT; cdr3_aa: CASRQGRGANNSPLHF
v_call: TRBV28; clone_size: -; d_call: -; j_call: TRBJ1-2; cdr3_nt: TGTGCCAGCAGAGGCGAAAGAGTTGGCTACACCTTC; cdr3_aa: CASRGERVGYTF
v_call: TRBV10-1; clone_size: -; d_call: -; j_call: TRBJ2-2; cdr3_nt: TGCGCCAGCAGGGTCTGCGGGGTTGGAACACCGGGGAGCTGTCTTTTT; cdr3_aa: CASRVCGVGTPGSCLF
v_call: TRBV11-2; clone_size: few; d_call: -; j_call: TRBJ2-5; cdr3_nt: TGTGCCAGCAGCACCGGGACATCGGAGACCCAGTACTTC; cdr3_aa: CASSTGTSETQYF
v_call: TRBV6-2/TRBV6-3; clone_size: many; d_call: -; j_call: TRBJ1-4; cdr3_nt: TGTGCCAGCAGTGCGGTGCTACGGGATGAAAAACTGTTTTTT; cdr3_aa: CASSAVLRDEKLFF
v_call: TRBV29-1; clone_size: few; d_call: -; j_call: TRBJ2-7; cdr3_nt: TGCAGCGTACGGACGGGAAGCTCCTACGAGCAGTACTTC; cdr3_aa: CSVRTGSSYEQYF
v_call: TRBV5-1; clone_size: -; d_call: -; j_call: TRBJ1-2; cdr3_nt: TGCGCCAGCAGCTTGTCAGAGGCGTATGGCTACACCTTC; cdr3_aa: CASSLSEAYGYTF
v_call: TRBV10-1; clone_size: -; d_call: -; j_call: TRBJ2-1; cdr3_nt: TGCGCCAGCAGTGAGTCGAGAGTTGGCTATGAGCAGTTCTTC; cdr3_aa: CASSESRVGYEQFF
v_call: TRBV7-2; clone_size: few; d_call: -; j_call: TRBJ1-2; cdr3_nt: TGTGCCAGCAGCCCCTTCAGGGCCTATGGCTACACCTTC; cdr3_aa: CASSPFRAYGYTF
v_call: TRBV18; clone_size: -; d_call: -; j_call: TRBJ2-7; cdr3_nt: TGTGCCAGCTCACCACCCATGGGGACCACTTACGAGCAGTACTTC; cdr3_aa: CASSPPMGTTYEQYF